This T cell receptor (beta chain) is from a study of human T cells and chemical hapten exposure (dated by TCRdb to the early 2020s). At the level of the whole study: For sensitization, 2% DPC in acetone was applied to a roughly 2 cm by roughly 2 cm area of upper inner arm skin. Weekly therapeutic DPC doses were additionally applied to the scalp of patients throughout the approximately 24-week study period. Patch testing was done on the upper back using Finn chambers containing 0.01% DPC, and results were scored after 6 days according to International Contact Dermatitis Research Group standards. The patient cohort, mostly female, included alopecia areata with under or over 50% scalp involvement, alopecia totalis and alopecia universalis. The libraries were sequenced as a pool, and the TCR yield per sample differed mostly because of small variations in library volumes within the pool. This study followed changes in the peripheral blood TCR repertoire in vivo during primary and secondary sensitization of alopecia patients to the hapten diphenylcyclopropenone (DPC). Patient blood was sampled pre-sensitization (week 0) and at 2, 6 and about 24 weeks after DPC sensitization. Roughly 30 alopecia patients provided blood for TCR sequencing at one to four time points (pre-sensitization, 2, 6 and 24 weeks).

The germline V gene encodes CDR1 MNHEY and CDR2 SMNVEV (reference sequence). Germline trimming: 8 bases from V, 1 base from J; junction bases outside gene matches: 3. Spanning cysteine to phenylalanine, the CDR3 consists of 13 amino acids. Solely the CDR3 DNA is kept, with 39 bases framed from the first base. The library was obtained by RACE. The sequencer was a NextSeq 500. During library preparation, unique molecular identifiers were attached to individual cDNA molecules so that TCRs could be counted in a quantitative, reproducible way. From each blood RNA sample, both TCR alpha and TCR beta chains were sequenced. The paper's data handling went like this. The median number of TCRs per sample was 95,638, ranging from roughly 20,000 to 690,600. The Decombinator software suite was used to annotate V, J and CDR3 in the TCR reads. For the PS versus PT1 abundance plots, all samples were subsampled to the same number of TCRs (28,000). Expanded TCRs were defined as absent before sensitization and observed at least eight times at the 2-week time point. The public sequencing data were trimmed at Q25 with fastp and processed into clonotypes with MiXCR by TCRdb, which kept only in-frame beta chains. When rows share a CDR3 protein, they turn into one entry using the most common DNA and genes. The V and J calls and clone size are TCRdb's, not the authors'. This sample comprises about 140,000 distinct CDR3 sequences, around 11% of them detected only once. The ten largest clones capture approximately 1.3% of the sample.

This clonotype was counted a few times. No antigen is known for it. Per-base quality was not reported, and no clone a single base away is much larger than it. The full study reports these points: Significantly more large CDR3 similarity clusters were formed by expanded TCRs than by pre-sensitization or healthy control sets, consistent with antigen-driven responses. Repeated subsampling changed both the strength of the expansion versus patch-test correlation and the threshold at which the correlation became significant. The number of TCRs above 1 in 1000 frequency did not change with DPC sensitization; there was no evidence of global repertoire structure alterations. Patch test score was positively correlated with the number of PT1 expanded TCRs, with significance at thresholds 8, 16 and 32 but not at 4. Because all patients had alopecia, a presumed autoimmune disease, the immune response of the patients might differ from that of healthy individuals.

Explained via the paper, the time point label denotes: patch test 2, 6 weeks after DPC sensitization. The sample's treatment or condition label is to be understood as: therapeutic diphenylcyclopropenone sensitization with weekly scalp DPC. Blood at each patch-test visit was drawn before the patch test was applied. Patients were eligible if aged 18 to 70, diagnosed with alopecia and judged suitable for DPC therapy, and pregnant patients were excluded. Total RNA was isolated from unfractionated whole blood collected in Tempus Blood RNA tubes. The receptor's source is a woman between 45 and 60 years old with alopecia areata. Some clones in this sample may be carry-over from other donors' samples. The V and J segments used are TRBV27 and TRBJ2-5, and 8 junctional nucleotides match TRBD1. The sample was whole blood, taken in connection with sensitization to the hapten diphenylcyclopropenone (DPC). The CDR3 amino acid sequence is: CASGGTGQETQYF. The nucleotides are TGTGCCAGCGGGGGGACAGGCCAAGAGACCCAGTACTTC.